Given below is one T cell receptor beta chain in context. This sample stems from a study of blood T cell repertoires in COVID-19. Original data processing: The assay estimated nucleated cells by amplifying reference gene primers. Libraries were prepared by immunoSEQ multiplex PCR; TCRdb keeps only in-frame clonotypes and omits some of them. Clone size and V and J calls were adopted from that table, with D and trimming inferred from the DNA. The repertoire holds just over 650,000 clones, more than 80% seen once, with roughly 0.25% in the top ten. CDR1 is WNHNN and CDR2 is SYGVQD in the germline V gene (reference sequence). The CDR3 spans 14 residues. V was shortened by 6 bases and J by 7 bases, with 19 bases between the two germline ends.

This clonotype was sampled from a woman between 18 and 29 years old with acute or convalescent COVID-19. Sample: peripheral blood. V and J are TRBV10-1 and TRBJ2-7; possible D gene TRBD2, 5 bases. CDR3 nucleotides: TGCGCCAGCAGAACCGGGAAATCACCCCGGGAGCAGTACTTC. This encodes CASRTGKSPREQYF.